This T cell receptor beta chain originates from a study of T cell changes during pregnancy in multiple sclerosis. The data were produced by immunoSEQ multiplex PCR, yet TCRdb's version contains in-frame clones alone and is incomplete. The table includes about 73,000 clones, approximately 92% detected once. The germline CDR1 and CDR2 sequences are KGHSY and FQNENV. The CDR3 is 14 residues long. The V end was cut by 2 bases, the J end by 6 bases, with 10 bases between. The sequence was collected from a female donor in good health, enrolled as a control in a pregnancy study. The sequencing here drew on peripheral blood, taken in the third trimester of pregnancy. This chain links TRBV16 with TRBJ2-2, with D tentatively TRBD2 (5 bases). In DNA form, the CDR3 reads TGTGCCAGCAGCCAAGGTACGAGGGCCGGGGAGCTGTTTTTT. Its protein is CASSQGTRAGELFF.